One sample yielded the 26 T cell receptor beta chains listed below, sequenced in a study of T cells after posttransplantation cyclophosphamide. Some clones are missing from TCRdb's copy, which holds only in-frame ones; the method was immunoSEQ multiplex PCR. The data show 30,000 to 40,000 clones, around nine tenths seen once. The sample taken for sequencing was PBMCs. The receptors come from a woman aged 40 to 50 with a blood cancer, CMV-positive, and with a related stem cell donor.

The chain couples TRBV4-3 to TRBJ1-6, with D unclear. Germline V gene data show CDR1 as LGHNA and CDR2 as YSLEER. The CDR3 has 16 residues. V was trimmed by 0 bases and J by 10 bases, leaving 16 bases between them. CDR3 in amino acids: CASSQDLGQAWSPLHF. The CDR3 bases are TGCGCCAGCAGCCAAGATCTGGGTCAGGCGTGGTCACCCCTCCACTTT.

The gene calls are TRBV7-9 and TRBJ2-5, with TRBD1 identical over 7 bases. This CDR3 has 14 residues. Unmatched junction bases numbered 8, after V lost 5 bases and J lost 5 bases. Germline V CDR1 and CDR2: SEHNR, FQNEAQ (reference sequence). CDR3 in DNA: TGTGCCAGCAGCGCCCCGACAGGGTCGGAGACCCAGTACTTC. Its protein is CASSAPTGSETQYF.

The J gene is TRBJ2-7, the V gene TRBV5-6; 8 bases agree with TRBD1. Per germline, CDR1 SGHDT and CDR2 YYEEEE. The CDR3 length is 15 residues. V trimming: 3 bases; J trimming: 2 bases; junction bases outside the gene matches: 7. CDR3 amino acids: CASSYRDRRAYEQYF. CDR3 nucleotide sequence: TGTGCCAGCAGCTACCGGGACAGGCGAGCCTACGAGCAGTACTTC.

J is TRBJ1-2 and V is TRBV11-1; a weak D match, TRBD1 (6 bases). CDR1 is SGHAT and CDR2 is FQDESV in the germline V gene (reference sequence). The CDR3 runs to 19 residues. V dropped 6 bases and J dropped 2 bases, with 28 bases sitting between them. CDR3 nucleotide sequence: TGTGCCAGCAGACCCGACAGGTGGCAGGCGAGCAGTACGAACTATGGCTACACCTTC. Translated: CASRPDRWQASSTNYGYTF.

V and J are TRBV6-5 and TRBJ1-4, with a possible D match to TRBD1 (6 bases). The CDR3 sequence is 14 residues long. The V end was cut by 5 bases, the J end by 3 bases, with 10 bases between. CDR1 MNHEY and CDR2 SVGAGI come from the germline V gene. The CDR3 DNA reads TGTGCCAGCAGTACCCAGGGGTCTAATGAAAAACTGTTTTTT. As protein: CASSTQGSNEKLFF.

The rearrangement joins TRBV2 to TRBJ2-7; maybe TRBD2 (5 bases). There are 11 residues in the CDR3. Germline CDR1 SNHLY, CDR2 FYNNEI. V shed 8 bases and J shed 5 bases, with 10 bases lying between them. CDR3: CASGRYHEQYF. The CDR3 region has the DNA TGTGCCAGCGGGAGATACCACGAGCAGTACTTC.

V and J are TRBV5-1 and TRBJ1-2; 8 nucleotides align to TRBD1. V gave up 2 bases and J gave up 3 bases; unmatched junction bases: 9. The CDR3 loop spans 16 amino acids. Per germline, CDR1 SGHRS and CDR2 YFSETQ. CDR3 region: CASSFQGAAQDYGYTF. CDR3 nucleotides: TGCGCCAGCAGCTTCCAGGGGGCTGCTCAAGACTATGGCTACACCTTC.

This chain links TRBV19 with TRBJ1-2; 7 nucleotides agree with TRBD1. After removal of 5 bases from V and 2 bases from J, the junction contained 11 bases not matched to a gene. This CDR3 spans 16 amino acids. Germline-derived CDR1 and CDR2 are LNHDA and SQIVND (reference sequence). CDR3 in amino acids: CASSSLGLGQNYGYTF. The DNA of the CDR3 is TGTGCCAGTAGTTCCTTAGGCTTGGGACAGAACTATGGCTACACCTTC.

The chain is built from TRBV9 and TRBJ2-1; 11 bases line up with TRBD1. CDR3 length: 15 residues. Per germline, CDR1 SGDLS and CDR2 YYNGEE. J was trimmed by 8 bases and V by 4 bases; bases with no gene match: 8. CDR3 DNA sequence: TGTGCCAGCAGCCCGGGACAGGGGGAAGGTTATGAGCAGTTCTTC. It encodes CASSPGQGEGYEQFF. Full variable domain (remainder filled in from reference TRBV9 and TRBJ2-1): DSGVTQTPKHLITATGQRVTLRCSPRSGDLSVYWYQQSLDQGLQFLIQYYNGEERAKGNILERFSAQQFPDLHSELNLSSLELGDSALYFCASSPGQGEGYEQFFGPGTRLTVL.

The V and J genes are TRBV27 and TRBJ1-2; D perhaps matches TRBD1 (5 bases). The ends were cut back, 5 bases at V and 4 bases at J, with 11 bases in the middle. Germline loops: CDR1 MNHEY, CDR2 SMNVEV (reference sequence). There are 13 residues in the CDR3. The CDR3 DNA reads TGTGCCAGCAGTCCCAGGGCGACCTATGGCTACACCTTC. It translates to CASSPRATYGYTF.

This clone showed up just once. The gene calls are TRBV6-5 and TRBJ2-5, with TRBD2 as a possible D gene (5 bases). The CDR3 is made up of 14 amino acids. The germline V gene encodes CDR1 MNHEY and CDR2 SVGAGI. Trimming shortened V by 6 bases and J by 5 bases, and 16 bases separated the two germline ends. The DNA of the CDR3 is TGTGCCAGCAGCTCCGGGATAGTGGCCGAGACCCAGTACTTC. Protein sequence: CASSSGIVAETQYF.

CDR3 region: CASSYGGRIGAEAFF. The CDR3 bases are TGTGCCAGCAGTTACGGAGGAAGGATCGGGGCTGAAGCTTTCTTT. V gene TRBV6-6 combines with J gene TRBJ1-1; D ambiguous. CDR1 is MNHNY, CDR2 SVGAGI, per germline (reference sequence). The V and J ends lost 2 bases and 6 bases respectively, with 16 bases between them. This CDR3 contains 15 residues.

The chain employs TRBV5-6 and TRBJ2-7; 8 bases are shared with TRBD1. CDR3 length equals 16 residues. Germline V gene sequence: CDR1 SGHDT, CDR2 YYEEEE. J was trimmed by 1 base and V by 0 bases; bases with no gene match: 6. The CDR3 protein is CASSLALGQGSYEQYF. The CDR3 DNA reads TGTGCCAGCAGCTTGGCCCTCGGACAGGGTTCCTACGAGCAGTACTTC.

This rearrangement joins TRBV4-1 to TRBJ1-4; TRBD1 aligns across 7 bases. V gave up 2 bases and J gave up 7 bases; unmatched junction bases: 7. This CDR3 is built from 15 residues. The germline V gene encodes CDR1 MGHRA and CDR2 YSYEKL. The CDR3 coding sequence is TGCGCCAGCAGCCAACCCGACAGGGTCTCTGAAAAACTGTTTTTT. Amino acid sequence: CASSQPDRVSEKLFF.

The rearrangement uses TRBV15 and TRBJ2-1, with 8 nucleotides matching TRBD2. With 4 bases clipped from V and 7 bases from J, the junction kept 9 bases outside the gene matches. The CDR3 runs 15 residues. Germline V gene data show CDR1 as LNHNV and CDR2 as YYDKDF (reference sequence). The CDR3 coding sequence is TGTGCCACCAGCACCTATATCGGGGGGGTGAATGAGCAGTTCTTC. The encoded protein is CATSTYIGGVNEQFF.

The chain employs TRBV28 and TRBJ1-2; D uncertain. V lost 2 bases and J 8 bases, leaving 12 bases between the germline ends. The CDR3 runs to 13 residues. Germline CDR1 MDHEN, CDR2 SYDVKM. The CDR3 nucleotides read TGTGCCAGCAGTTTAGGAGAGGTCTTAGGCTACACCTTC. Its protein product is CASSLGEVLGYTF.

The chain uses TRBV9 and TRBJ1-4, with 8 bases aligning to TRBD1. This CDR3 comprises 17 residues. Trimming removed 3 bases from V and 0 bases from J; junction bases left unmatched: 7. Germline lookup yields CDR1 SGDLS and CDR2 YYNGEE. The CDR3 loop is CASSGGDRFATNEKLFF. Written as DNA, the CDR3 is TGTGCCAGCAGCGGGGGGGACAGGTTCGCAACTAATGAAAAACTGTTTTTT.

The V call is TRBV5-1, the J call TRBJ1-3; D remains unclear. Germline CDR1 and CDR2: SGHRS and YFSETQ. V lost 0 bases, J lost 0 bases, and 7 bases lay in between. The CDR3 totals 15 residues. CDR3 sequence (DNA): TGCGCCAGCAGCTTGGGGCCAAACTCTGGAAACACCATATATTTT. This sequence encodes CASSLGPNSGNTIYF.

The DNA for the CDR3 is TGTGCCAGCAGCTCCCCGGGACTAGCGGGGGGTCCGAACACCGGGGAGCTGTTTTTT. Amino acids: CASSSPGLAGGPNTGELFF. V gene TRBV7-6 combines with J gene TRBJ2-2, with 15 bases fitting TRBD2. Germline V gene data show CDR1 as SGHVS and CDR2 as FNYEAQ. The CDR3 sequence is 19 residues long. V shed 4 bases, J shed 0 bases, and the junction held 6 bases outside the gene matches.

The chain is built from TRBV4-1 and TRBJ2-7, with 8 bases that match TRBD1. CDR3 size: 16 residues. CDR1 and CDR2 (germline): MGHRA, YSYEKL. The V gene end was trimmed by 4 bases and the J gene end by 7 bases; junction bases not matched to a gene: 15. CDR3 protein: CASSPRGTGGEYEQYF. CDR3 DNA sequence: TGCGCCAGCAGCCCGCGCGGGACAGGAGGTGAATATGAGCAGTACTTC.

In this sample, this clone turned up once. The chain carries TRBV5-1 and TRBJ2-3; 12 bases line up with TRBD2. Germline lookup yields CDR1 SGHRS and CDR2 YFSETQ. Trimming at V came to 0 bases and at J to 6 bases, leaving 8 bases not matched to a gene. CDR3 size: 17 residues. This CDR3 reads CASSLELAGGQWDTQYF. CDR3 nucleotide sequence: TGCGCCAGCAGCTTGGAACTAGCGGGGGGCCAATGGGATACGCAGTATTTT.

The CDR3 DNA reads as TGTGCCAGCAGGCGGTTAAGCGGGGGGGAAGAGACCCAGTACTTC. Protein sequence: CASRRLSGGEETQYF. The chain carries TRBV27 and TRBJ2-5, with 10 bases aligning to TRBD2. Per germline, CDR1 MNHEY and CDR2 SMNVEV (reference sequence). J was trimmed by 3 bases and V by 6 bases; bases with no gene match: 7. The CDR3 has 15 amino acids.

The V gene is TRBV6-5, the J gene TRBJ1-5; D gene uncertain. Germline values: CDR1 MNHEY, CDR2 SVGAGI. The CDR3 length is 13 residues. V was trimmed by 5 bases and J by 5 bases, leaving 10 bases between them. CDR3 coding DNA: TGTGCCAGCAGTGAAACAGTGGATCAGCCCCAGCATTTT. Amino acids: CASSETVDQPQHF.

The CDR3 sequence: CASSQVGGAGYTF. CDR3 nucleotide sequence: TGTGCCAGCAGCCAAGTGGGGGGGGCGGGCTACACCTTC. The gene calls are TRBV7-3 and TRBJ1-2, with D perhaps matching TRBD1 (6 bases). Trimming removed 5 bases from V and 8 bases from J, with 15 bases in between. Germline V CDR1 and CDR2: SGHTA, FQGTGA. This CDR3 comprises 13 residues.

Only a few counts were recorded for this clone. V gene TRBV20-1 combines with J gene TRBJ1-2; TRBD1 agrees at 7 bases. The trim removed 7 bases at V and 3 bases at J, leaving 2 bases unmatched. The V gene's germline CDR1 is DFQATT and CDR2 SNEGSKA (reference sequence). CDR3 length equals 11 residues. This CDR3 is CSVGTDYGYTF. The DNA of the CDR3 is TGCAGTGTTGGGACAGACTATGGCTACACCTTC.

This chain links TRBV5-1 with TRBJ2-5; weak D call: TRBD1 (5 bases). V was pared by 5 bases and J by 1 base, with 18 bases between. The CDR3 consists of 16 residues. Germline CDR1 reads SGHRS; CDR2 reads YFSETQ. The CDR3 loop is CASRRSLGQGQETQYF. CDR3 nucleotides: TGCGCCAGCAGACGGAGCTTGGGGCAGGGCCAAGAGACCCAGTACTTC.